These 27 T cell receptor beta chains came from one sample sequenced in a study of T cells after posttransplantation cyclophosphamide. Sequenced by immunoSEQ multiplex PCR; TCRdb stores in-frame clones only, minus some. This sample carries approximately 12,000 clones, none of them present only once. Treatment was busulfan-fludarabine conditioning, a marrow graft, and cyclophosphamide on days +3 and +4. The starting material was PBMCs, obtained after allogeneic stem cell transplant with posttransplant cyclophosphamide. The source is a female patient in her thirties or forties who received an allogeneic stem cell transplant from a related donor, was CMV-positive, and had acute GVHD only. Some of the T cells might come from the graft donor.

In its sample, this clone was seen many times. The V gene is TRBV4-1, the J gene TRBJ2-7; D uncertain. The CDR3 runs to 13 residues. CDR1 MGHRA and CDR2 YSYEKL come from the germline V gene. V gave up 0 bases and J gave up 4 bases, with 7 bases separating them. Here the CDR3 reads CASSQDLSYEQYF. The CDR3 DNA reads TGCGCCAGCAGCCAAGATTTGTCGTACGAGCAGTACTTC.

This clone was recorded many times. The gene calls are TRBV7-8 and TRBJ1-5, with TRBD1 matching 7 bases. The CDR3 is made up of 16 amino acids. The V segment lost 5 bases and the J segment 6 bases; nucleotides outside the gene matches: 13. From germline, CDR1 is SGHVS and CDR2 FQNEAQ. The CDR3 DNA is TGTGCCAGCAGCCCCGAGACAGGGAGGTTTGGTCAGCCCCAGCATTTT. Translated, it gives CASSPETGRFGQPQHF.

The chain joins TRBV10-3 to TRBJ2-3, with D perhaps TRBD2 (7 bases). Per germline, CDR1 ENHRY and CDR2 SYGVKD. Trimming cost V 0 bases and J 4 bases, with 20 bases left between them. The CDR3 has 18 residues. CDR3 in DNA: TGTGCCATCAGTGAGTCGGTGGTTCGAGGGGGGGACTCAGATACGCAGTATTTT. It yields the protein CAISESVVRGGDSDTQYF.

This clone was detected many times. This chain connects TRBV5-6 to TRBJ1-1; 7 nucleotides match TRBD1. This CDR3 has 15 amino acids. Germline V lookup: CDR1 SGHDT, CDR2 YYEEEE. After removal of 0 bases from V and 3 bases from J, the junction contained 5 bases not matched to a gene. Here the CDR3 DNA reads TGTGCCAGCAGCTTGGACAGGGGTGGGGACACTGAAGCTTTCTTT. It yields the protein CASSLDRGGDTEAFF.

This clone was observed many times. The CDR3 region is CASGFQGGNQPQHF. The CDR3 DNA reads TGTGCTAGTGGTTTTCAGGGTGGCAATCAGCCCCAGCATTTT. This chain uses TRBV12-5 with TRBJ1-5, with a weak D call TRBD1 (5 bases). The CDR3 runs 14 residues. From germline, CDR1 is LGHNT and CDR2 FRNRAP. Deletions cut 3 bases from V and 2 bases from J, with 8 bases between.

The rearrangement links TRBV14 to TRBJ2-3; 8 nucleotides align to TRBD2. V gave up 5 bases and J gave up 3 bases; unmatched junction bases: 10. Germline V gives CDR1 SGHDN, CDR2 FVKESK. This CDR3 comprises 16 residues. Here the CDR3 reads CASSKNSGKGTDTQYF. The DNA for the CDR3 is TGTGCCAGCAGCAAAAATAGCGGGAAGGGGACAGATACGCAGTATTTT.

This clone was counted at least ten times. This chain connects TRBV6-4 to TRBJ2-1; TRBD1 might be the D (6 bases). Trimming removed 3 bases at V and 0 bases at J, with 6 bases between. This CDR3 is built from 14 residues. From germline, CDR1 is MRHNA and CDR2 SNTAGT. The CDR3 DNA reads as TGTGCCAGCAGTGAACAGGGCTCCTACAATGAGCAGTTCTTC. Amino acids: CASSEQGSYNEQFF.

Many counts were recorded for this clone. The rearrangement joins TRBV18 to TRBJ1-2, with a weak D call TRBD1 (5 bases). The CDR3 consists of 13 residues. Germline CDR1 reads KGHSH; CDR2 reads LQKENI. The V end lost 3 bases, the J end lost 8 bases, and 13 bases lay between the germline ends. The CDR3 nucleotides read TGTGCCAGCTCACCGGGGCCGAGCCAGGGCTACACCTTC. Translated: CASSPGPSQGYTF.

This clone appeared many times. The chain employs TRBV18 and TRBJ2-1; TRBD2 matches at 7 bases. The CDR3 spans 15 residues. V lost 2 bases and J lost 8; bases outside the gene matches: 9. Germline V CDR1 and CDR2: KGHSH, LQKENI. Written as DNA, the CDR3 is TGTGCCAGCTCACCAGGGGGACTAAGGACCCATGAGCAGTTCTTC. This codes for CASSPGGLRTHEQFF. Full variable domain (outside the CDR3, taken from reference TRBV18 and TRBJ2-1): NAGVMQNPRHLVRRRGQEARLRCSPMKGHSHVYWYRQLPEEGLKFMVYLQKENIIDESGMPKERFSAEFPKEGPSILRIQQVVRGDSAAYFCASSPGGLRTHEQFFGPGTRLTVL.

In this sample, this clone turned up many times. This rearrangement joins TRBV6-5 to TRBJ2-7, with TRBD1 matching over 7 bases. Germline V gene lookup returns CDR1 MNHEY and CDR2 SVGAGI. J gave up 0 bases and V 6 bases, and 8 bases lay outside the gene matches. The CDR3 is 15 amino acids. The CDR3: CASRSRDRISYEQYF. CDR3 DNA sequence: TGTGCCAGCAGGTCCCGGGACAGAATCTCCTACGAGCAGTACTTC.

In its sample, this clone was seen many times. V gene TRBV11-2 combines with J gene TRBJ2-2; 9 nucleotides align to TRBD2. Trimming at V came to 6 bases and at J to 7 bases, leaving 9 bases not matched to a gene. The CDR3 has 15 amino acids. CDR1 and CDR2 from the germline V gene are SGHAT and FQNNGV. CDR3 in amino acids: CASSSASGGIGELFF. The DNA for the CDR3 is TGTGCCAGCAGTTCGGCGAGCGGGGGGATCGGGGAGCTGTTTTTT.

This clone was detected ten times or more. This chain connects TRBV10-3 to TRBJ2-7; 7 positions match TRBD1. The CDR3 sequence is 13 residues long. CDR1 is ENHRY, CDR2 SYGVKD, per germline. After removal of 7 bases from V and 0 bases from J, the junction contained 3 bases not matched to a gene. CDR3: CAIKDRISYEQYF. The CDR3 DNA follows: TGTGCCATCAAGGACAGGATCTCCTACGAGCAGTACTTC.

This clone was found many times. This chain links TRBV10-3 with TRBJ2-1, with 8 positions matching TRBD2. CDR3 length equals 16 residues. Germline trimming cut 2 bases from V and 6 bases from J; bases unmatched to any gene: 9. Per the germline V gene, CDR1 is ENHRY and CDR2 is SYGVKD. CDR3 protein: CAISELNGRASNEQFF. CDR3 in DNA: TGTGCCATCAGTGAGCTTAACGGGAGGGCCTCCAATGAGCAGTTCTTC.

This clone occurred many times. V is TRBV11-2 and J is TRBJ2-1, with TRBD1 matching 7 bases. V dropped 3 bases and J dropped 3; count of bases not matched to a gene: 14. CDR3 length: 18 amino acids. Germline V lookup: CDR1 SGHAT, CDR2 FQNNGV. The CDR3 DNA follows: TGTGCCAGCAGCTTGAGGGGGCTACAGGAACCTCACTACAATGAGCAGTTCTTC. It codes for CASSLRGLQEPHYNEQFF.

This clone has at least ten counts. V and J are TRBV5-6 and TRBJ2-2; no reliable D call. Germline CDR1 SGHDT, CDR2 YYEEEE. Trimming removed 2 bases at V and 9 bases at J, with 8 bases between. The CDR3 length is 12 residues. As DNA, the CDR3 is TGTGCCAGCAGCTTCAGTACCAGGGAGCTGTTTTTT. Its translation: CASSFSTRELFF.

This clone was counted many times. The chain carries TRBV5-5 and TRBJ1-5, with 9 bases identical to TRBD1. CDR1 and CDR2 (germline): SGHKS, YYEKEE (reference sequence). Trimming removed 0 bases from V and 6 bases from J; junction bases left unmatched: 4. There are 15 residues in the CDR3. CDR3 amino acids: CASSLDRGLGQPQHF. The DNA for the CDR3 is TGTGCCAGCAGCTTGGACAGGGGGCTTGGTCAGCCCCAGCATTTT.

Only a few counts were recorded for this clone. CDR3 DNA: TGTGCCAGCAGCAGGCGGACTGGCGGAGGCACAGATACGCAGTATTTT. This gives the protein CASSRRTGGGTDTQYF. The V call is TRBV5-6, the J call TRBJ2-3, with a tentative D call TRBD2 (5 bases). V dropped 4 bases and J dropped 1 base, with 16 bases sitting between them. The germline gives CDR1 SGHDT, CDR2 YYEEEE. This CDR3 contains 16 residues.

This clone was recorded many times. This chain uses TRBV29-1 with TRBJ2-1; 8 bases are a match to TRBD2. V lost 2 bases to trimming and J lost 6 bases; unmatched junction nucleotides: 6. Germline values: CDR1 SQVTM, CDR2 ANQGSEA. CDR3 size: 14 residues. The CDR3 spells CSVERAGVGNEQFF. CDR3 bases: TGCAGCGTTGAAAGAGCGGGGGTCGGCAATGAGCAGTTCTTC.

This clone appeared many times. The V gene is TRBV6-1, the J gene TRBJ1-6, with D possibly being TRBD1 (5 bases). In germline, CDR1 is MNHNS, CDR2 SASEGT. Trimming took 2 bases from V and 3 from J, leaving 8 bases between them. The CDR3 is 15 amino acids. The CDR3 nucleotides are TGTGCCAGCAGTGAATTTCAGGGCTATAATTCACCCCTCCACTTT. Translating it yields CASSEFQGYNSPLHF.

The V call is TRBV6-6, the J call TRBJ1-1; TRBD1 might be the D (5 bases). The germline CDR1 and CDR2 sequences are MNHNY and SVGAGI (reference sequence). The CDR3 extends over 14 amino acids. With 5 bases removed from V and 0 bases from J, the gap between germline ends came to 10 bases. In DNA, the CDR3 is TGTGCCAGCAGTCGTGACAGACTGAACACTGAAGCTTTCTTT. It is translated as CASSRDRLNTEAFF.

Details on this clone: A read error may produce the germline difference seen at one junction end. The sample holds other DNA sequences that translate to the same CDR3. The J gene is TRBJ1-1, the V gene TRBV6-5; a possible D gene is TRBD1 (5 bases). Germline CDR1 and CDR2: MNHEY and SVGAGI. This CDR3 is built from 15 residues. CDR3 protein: CASSYEGLPNTEAFF. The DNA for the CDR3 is TGTGCCAGCAGTTATGAGGGACTTCCGAACACTGAGGCTTTCTTT.

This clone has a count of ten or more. The CDR3 DNA is TGTGCCAGCAATCGGGAGTACAATCAGCCCCAGCATTTT. It codes for CASNREYNQPQHF. The chain combines TRBV6-1 with TRBJ1-5; D remains ambiguous. The V end lost 7 bases, the J end lost 3 bases, and 10 bases lay between the germline ends. The CDR3 runs 13 residues. The germline V gene encodes CDR1 MNHNS and CDR2 SASEGT.

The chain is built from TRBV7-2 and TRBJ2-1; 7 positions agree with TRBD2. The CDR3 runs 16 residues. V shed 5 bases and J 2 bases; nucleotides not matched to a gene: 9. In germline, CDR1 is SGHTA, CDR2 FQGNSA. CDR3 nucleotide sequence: TGTGCCAGCAGCCCAAGCGGTACTAGCGCCTACAATGAGCAGTTCTTC. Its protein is CASSPSGTSAYNEQFF.

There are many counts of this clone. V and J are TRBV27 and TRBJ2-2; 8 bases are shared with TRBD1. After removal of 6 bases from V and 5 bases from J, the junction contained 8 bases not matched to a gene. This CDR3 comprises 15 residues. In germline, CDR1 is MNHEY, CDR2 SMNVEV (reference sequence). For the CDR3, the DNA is TGTGCCAGCAGCACCCAGGGGGCGCGAACCGGGGAGCTGTTTTTT. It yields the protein CASSTQGARTGELFF.

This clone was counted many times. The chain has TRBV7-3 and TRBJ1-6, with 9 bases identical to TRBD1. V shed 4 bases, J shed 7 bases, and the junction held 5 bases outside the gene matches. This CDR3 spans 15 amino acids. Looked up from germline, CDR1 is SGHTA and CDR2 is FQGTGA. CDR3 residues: CASSWGTGLNSPLHF. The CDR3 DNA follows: TGTGCCAGCAGCTGGGGGACAGGGCTAAATTCACCCCTCCACTTT.

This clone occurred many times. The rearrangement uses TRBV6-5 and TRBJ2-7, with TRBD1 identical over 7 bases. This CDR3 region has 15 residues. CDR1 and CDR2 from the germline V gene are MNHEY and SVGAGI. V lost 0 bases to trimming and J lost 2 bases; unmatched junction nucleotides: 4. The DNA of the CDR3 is TGTGCCAGCAGTTACTCGACAGGGACCCCCTACGAGCAGTACTTC. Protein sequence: CASSYSTGTPYEQYF.

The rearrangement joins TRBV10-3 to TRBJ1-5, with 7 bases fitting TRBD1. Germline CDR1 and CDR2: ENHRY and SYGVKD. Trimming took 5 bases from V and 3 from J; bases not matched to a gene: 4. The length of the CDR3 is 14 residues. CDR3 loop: CAISRTGDNQPQHF. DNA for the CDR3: TGTGCCATCAGTCGGACAGGCGACAATCAGCCCCAGCATTTT.